These 18 T cell receptor beta chains share one sample of origin, sequenced in a study of T cell changes during pregnancy in multiple sclerosis. Clones were sequenced by immunoSEQ multiplex PCR, and TCRdb holds only the in-frame ones, with some missing. The sample yields 20,000 or so clones, about 88% seen once. The sequencing used CD8+ T cells from peripheral blood mononuclear cells, collected in the third trimester of pregnancy. The source is a female donor in good health, enrolled as a control in a pregnancy study.

The chain carries TRBV10-3 and TRBJ2-3; 10 bases match TRBD1. The CDR3 covers 17 residues. Germline CDR1 and CDR2: ENHRY and SYGVKD. V was pared by 0 bases and J by 3 bases, with 6 bases of the junction left unmatched. CDR3 sequence (DNA): TGTGCCATCAGTGAGTCGGCGGGGACAGGGGTGACAGATACGCAGTATTTT. Translated: CAISESAGTGVTDTQYF.

This chain joins TRBV27 and TRBJ1-1; no definite D call. Germline values: CDR1 MNHEY, CDR2 SMNVEV (reference sequence). V dropped 4 bases and J dropped 7 bases, with 10 bases sitting between them. This CDR3 has 12 residues. The CDR3 coding sequence is TGTGCCAGCAGTTCGACAACAGTTGAAGCTTTCTTT. It encodes CASSSTTVEAFF.

This rearrangement joins TRBV4-1 to TRBJ1-1; D may be TRBD1 (5 bases). CDR3 length: 15 residues. V dropped 0 bases and J dropped 6 bases, with 14 bases sitting between them. In germline, CDR1 is MGHRA, CDR2 YSYEKL. The CDR3 bases are TGCGCCAGCAGCCAAGATCCCACGGCAGGGTCTGAAGCTTTCTTT. This sequence encodes CASSQDPTAGSEAFF.

V and J are TRBV28 and TRBJ2-1; 9 nucleotides align to TRBD2. The germline V gene encodes CDR1 MDHEN and CDR2 SYDVKM. With 3 bases clipped from V and 10 bases from J, the junction kept 7 bases outside the gene matches. CDR3 length equals 14 residues. CDR3: CASSLAGGLWEQFF. CDR3 DNA: TGTGCCAGCAGTTTGGCGGGGGGGCTATGGGAGCAGTTCTTC.

With respect to this clone: The junction shows a germline mismatch at one end, possibly a read error. The chain is built from TRBV27 and TRBJ2-7; 9 nucleotides align to TRBD1. Germline V lookup: CDR1 MNHEY, CDR2 SMNVEV (reference sequence). There are 14 residues in the CDR3. The CDR3 DNA reads as TGTGCTAGCAAACGGGGACAGGGCGTATACGAGCAGTACTTC. Amino acids: CASKRGQGVYEQYF.

This chain links TRBV2 with TRBJ1-1; D gene unclear. The germline V gene encodes CDR1 SNHLY and CDR2 FYNNEI. Trimming removed 7 bases at V and 1 base at J, with 7 bases between. The CDR3 length is 12 residues. The CDR3 bases are TGTGCCAGCACGGGAGAGAACACTGAAGCTTTCTTT. Amino acids: CASTGENTEAFF.

This clone was found once. The chain uses TRBV13 and TRBJ2-5; 11 positions agree with TRBD2. The CDR3 length is 17 residues. Trimming took 5 bases from V and 0 from J; bases not matched to a gene: 8. CDR1 PRHDT and CDR2 FYEKMQ come from the germline V gene (reference sequence). The CDR3 here is CASSPKTSGGNQETQYF. As DNA, the CDR3 is TGTGCCAGCAGCCCGAAAACTAGCGGGGGAAACCAAGAGACCCAGTACTTC. Complete variable domain (other parts from reference TRBV13 and TRBJ2-5): AAGVIQSPRHLIKEKRETATLKCYPIPRHDTVYWYQQGPGQDPQFLISFYEKMQSDKGSIPDRFSAQQFSDYHSELNMSSLELGDSALYFCASSPKTSGGNQETQYFGPGTRLLVL.

The rearrangement uses TRBV27 and TRBJ2-1; TRBD1 matches at 7 bases. The CDR3 has 17 residues. J gave up 5 bases and V 3 bases, and 13 bases lay outside the gene matches. The germline V gene has CDR1 MNHEY and CDR2 SMNVEV (reference sequence). CDR3 coding DNA: TGTGCCAGCAGTTTCCTCCAGACAGGGTTTAGGGACAATGAGCAGTTCTTC. Translating it yields CASSFLQTGFRDNEQFF.

The chain couples TRBV7-9 to TRBJ1-5; TRBD1 is a possible D gene (5 bases). The germline gives CDR1 SEHNR, CDR2 FQNEAQ (reference sequence). The V end lost 4 bases, the J end lost 4 bases, and 14 bases lay between the germline ends. This CDR3 comprises 15 residues. The CDR3 coding sequence is TGTGCCAGCAGCTCTTCATGGGGGGGGAATCAGCCCCAGCATTTT. Translation gives CASSSSWGGNQPQHF.

This chain links TRBV19 with TRBJ1-1, with D perhaps TRBD1 (6 bases). The CDR3 is made up of 15 amino acids. Trimming shortened V by 6 bases and J by 6 bases, and 20 bases separated the two germline ends. Germline CDR1 and CDR2: LNHDA and SQIVND (reference sequence). The CDR3 DNA follows: TGTGCCAGTAGGGATACCGGGACACCCCTGGCTGAAGCTTTCTTT. It specifies CASRDTGTPLAEAFF.

The chain uses TRBV7-9 and TRBJ2-5; TRBD2 aligns across 15 bases. This CDR3 has 14 residues. Losses at the gene ends were 4 bases for V and 11 bases for J; bases not matched to a gene: 5. Germline CDR1 reads SEHNR; CDR2 reads FQNEAQ (reference sequence). The CDR3 coding sequence is TGTGCCAGCAGCTCGGGACTAGCGGGAGGACCTCAGTACTTC. It codes for CASSSGLAGGPQYF.

The chain combines TRBV6-5 with TRBJ2-4, with TRBD2 as a possible D gene (6 bases). V was pared by 0 bases and J by 9 bases, with 12 bases between. The germline gives CDR1 MNHEY, CDR2 SVGAGI. This CDR3 is built from 14 residues. In DNA form, the CDR3 reads TGTGCCAGCAGTTACTCGGAGGGCGTCGGCATTCAGTACTTC. Protein sequence: CASSYSEGVGIQYF.

The chain combines TRBV2 with TRBJ1-1; 8 bases map to TRBD1. Germline CDR1 reads SNHLY; CDR2 reads FYNNEI. The CDR3 consists of 13 residues. Trimming cost V 6 bases and J 7 bases; bases outside gene matches: 7. The CDR3, as DNA: TGTGCCAGCAGCCCGGGACAGGACTTTGAAGCTTTCTTT. This translates into CASSPGQDFEAFF.

V usage is TRBV27 and J usage is TRBJ2-7; D is perhaps TRBD1 (5 bases). The CDR3 has 15 amino acids. CDR1 is MNHEY and CDR2 is SMNVEV in the germline V gene (reference sequence). The ends were cut back, 2 bases at V and 2 bases at J, with 13 bases in the middle. The CDR3 bases are TGTGCCAGCAGTTTAAGGGCAGGGAAGCCCTACGAGCAGTACTTC. Encoded protein: CASSLRAGKPYEQYF.

This clone appeared a single time. The rearrangement joins TRBV7-6 to TRBJ2-5, with D possibly matching TRBD1 (5 bases). The CDR3 consists of 17 residues. CDR1 and CDR2 from the germline V gene are SGHVS and FNYEAQ. With 2 bases removed from V and 1 base from J, the gap between germline ends came to 17 bases. The CDR3 bases are TGTGCCAGCAGCTTAAGGGGTCATCAAGCCTCCCAAGAGACCCAGTACTTC. Protein product: CASSLRGHQASQETQYF.

V is TRBV13 and J is TRBJ1-3; D gene uncertain. The CDR3 is made up of 14 amino acids. Germline V gives CDR1 PRHDT, CDR2 FYEKMQ (reference sequence). V was cut by 3 bases and J by 1 base, with 7 bases left in between. CDR3 sequence reads: CASSFAGSGNTIYF. The CDR3 DNA follows: TGTGCCAGCAGCTTTGCGGGGTCTGGAAACACCATATATTTT.

The rearrangement uses TRBV28 and TRBJ2-1; 13 nucleotides match TRBD2. J was trimmed by 7 bases and V by 5 bases; bases with no gene match: 5. The CDR3 consists of 15 residues. In germline, CDR1 is MDHEN, CDR2 SYDVKM. CDR3 bases: TGTGCCAGCAGTCCGCGACTAGCGGGGGGAAATGAGCAGTTCTTC. It yields the protein CASSPRLAGGNEQFF.

The chain employs TRBV19 and TRBJ2-2; TRBD1 agrees at 7 bases. CDR3 size: 14 residues. Trimming cost V 6 bases and J 4 bases; bases outside gene matches: 5. Germline V gene data show CDR1 as LNHDA and CDR2 as SQIVND (reference sequence). The CDR3 is CASSTGVSTGELFF. The CDR3 nucleotides read TGTGCCAGTAGCACAGGGGTTAGCACCGGGGAGCTGTTTTTT.